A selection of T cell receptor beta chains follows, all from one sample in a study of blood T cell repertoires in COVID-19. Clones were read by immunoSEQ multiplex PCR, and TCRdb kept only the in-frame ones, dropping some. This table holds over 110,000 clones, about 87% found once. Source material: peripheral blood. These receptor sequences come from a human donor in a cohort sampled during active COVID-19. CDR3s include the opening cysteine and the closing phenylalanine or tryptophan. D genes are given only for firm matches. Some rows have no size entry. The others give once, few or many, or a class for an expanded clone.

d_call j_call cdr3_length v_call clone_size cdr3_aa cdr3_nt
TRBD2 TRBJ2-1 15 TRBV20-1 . CSASLASGGLVEQFF TGCAGTGCTAGTTTGGCTAGCGGGGGGTTAGTCGAGCAGTTCTTC
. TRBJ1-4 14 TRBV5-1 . CASSVGGPGEKLFF TGCGCCAGCAGCGTGGGGGGCCCTGGAGAAAAACTGTTTTTT
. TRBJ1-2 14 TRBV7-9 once CASSLWQGNYGYTF TGTGCCAGCAGCTTATGGCAGGGCAACTATGGCTACACCTTC
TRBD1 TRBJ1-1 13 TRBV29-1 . CSVGQGLRTEAFF TGCAGCGTTGGACAGGGACTTAGGACTGAAGCTTTCTTT
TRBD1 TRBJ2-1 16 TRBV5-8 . CASSLDWDRANNEQFF TGTGCCAGCAGCTTGGACTGGGACAGGGCAAACAATGAGCAGTTCTTC
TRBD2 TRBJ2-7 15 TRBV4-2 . CASSLGTSGGYEQYF TGTGCCAGCAGCCTCGGGACTAGCGGGGGCTACGAGCAGTACTTC
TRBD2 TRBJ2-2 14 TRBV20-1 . CSASRGGGAGELFF TGCAGTGCTAGTCGGGGGGGCGGTGCCGGGGAGCTGTTTTTT
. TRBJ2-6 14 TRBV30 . CAWSGDSGANVLTF TGTGCCTGGAGTGGAGATTCTGGGGCCAACGTCCTGACTTTC
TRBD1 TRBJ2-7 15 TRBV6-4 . CASSDSKQGSYEQYF TGTGCCAGCAGTGACTCGAAACAGGGGAGCTACGAGCAGTACTTC
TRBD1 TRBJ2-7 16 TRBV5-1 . CASSPTDRTFSHEQYF TGCGCCAGCAGCCCGACGGACAGGACCTTCTCTCACGAGCAGTACTTC
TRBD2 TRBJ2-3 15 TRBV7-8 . CASSPTSSSTDTQYF TGTGCCAGCAGCCCGACTAGCTCTAGCACAGATACGCAGTATTTT
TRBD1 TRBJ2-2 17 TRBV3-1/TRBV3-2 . CASSLTGDPPNTGELFF TGTGCCAGCAGCCTTACAGGGGATCCCCCGAACACCGGGGAGCTGTTTTTT
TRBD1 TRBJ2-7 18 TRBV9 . CASSSGTGASDYYYEQYF TGTGCCAGCAGCTCCGGGACAGGGGCATCGGACTACTACTACGAGCAGTACTTC
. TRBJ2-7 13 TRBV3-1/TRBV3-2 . CASSQDPRGVQYF TGTGCCAGCAGCCAAGATCCCCGCGGGGTTCAGTACTTC
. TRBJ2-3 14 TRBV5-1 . CASSLADYSDTQYF TGCGCCAGCAGCTTAGCAGACTACTCAGATACGCAGTATTTT
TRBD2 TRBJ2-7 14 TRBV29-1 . CSVEGLRGGVEQYF TGCAGCGTTGAAGGGCTCCGGGGGGGCGTCGAGCAGTACTTC
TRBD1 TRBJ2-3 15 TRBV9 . CASSGGTGGGYTQYF TGTGCCAGCAGCGGAGGGACAGGGGGCGGGTATACGCAGTATTTT
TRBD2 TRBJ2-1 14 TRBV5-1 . CASSIWTSANEQFF TGCGCCAGCAGCATCTGGACTAGCGCCAATGAGCAGTTCTTC
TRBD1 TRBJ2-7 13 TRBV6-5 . CASLRDRDYEQYF TGTGCCAGCCTCCGGGACAGGGACTACGAGCAGTACTTC
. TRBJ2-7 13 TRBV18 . CASSGGQHYEQYF TGTGCCAGCTCAGGAGGACAGCACTACGAGCAGTACTTC
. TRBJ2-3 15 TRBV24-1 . CATSDLAREGDTQYF TGTGCCACCAGTGATTTGGCCAGGGAAGGAGATACGCAGTATTTT
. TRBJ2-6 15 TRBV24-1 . CATSGSGSGANVLTF TGTGCCACCAGTGGAAGCGGCTCTGGGGCCAACGTCCTGACTTTC
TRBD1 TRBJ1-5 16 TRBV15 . CATSRAGQGYNQPQHF TGTGCCACCAGCAGAGCTGGACAGGGTTACAATCAGCCCCAGCATTTT
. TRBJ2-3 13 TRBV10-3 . CAISVQVTDTQYF TGTGCCATCAGTGTGCAGGTCACAGATACGCAGTATTTT
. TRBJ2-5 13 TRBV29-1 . CSVLTGLKETQYF TGCAGCGTCCTTACAGGATTAAAAGAGACCCAGTACTTC
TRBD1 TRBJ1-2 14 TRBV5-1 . CASSPPGQNYGYTF TGCGCCAGCAGCCCTCCGGGACAGAACTATGGCTACACCTTC
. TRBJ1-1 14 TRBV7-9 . CASSYRGGITEAFF TGTGCCAGCAGCTACCGGGGAGGAATTACTGAAGCTTTCTTT
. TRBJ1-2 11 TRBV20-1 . CSAPGVGGYTF TGCAGTGCGCCCGGGGTAGGTGGCTACACCTTC
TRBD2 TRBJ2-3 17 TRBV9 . CASSVEGTRRFTDTQYF TGTGCCAGCAGCGTAGAAGGGACTAGACGTTTCACAGATACGCAGTATTTT
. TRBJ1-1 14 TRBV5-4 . CASSPRTRNTEAFF TGTGCCAGCAGCCCGCGGACTCGAAACACTGAAGCTTTCTTT
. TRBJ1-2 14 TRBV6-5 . CASTGHFLPYGYTF TGTGCCAGCACCGGACACTTCCTTCCCTATGGCTACACCTTC
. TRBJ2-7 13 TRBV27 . CASSLRQGYEQYF TGTGCCAGCAGTTTAAGGCAGGGGTACGAGCAGTACTTC
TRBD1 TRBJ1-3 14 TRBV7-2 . CASSSQGSGNTIYF TGTGCCAGCAGCTCACAGGGGAGCGGAAACACCATATATTTT
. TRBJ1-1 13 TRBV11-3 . CASSPFGGTEAFF TGTGCCAGCAGCCCCTTCGGGGGCACTGAAGCTTTCTTT
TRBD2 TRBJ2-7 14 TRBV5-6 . CASSFGGETYEQYF TGTGCCAGCAGCTTTGGGGGGGAGACCTACGAGCAGTACTTC
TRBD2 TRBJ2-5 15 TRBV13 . CASSLYRGGWETQYF TGTGCCAGCAGCTTATATCGGGGGGGCTGGGAGACCCAGTACTTC
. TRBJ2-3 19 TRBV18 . CASSPRAAITPWGTDTQYF TGTGCCAGCTCACCCCGAGCAGCGATAACCCCCTGGGGCACAGATACGCAGTATTTT
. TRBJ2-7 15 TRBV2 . CASSDPGQKPYEQYF TGTGCCAGCAGTGACCCTGGACAGAAACCCTACGAGCAGTACTTC
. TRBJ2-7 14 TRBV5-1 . CASSPWTGSNEQYF TGCGCCAGCAGCCCCTGGACTGGTTCAAACGAGCAGTACTTC
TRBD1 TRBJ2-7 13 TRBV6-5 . CASRRTGNYEQYF TGTGCCAGCAGACGGACAGGGAATTACGAGCAGTACTTC
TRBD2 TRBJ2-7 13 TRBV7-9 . CASDTSGSYEQYF TGTGCCAGCGACACTAGCGGCTCCTACGAGCAGTACTTC
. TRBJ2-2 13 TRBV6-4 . CASSEKGTGELFF TGTGCCAGCAGTGAAAAGGGGACCGGGGAGCTGTTTTTT
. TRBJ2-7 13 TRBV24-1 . CATSDTGSYEQYF TGTGCCACCAGTGATACTGGCTCCTACGAGCAGTACTTC
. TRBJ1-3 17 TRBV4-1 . CASSQTMGTYSGNTIYF TGCGCCAGCAGCCAAACAATGGGCACCTACTCTGGAAACACCATATATTTT
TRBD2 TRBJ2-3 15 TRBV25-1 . CASSDPGLYTDTQYF TGTGCCAGCAGTGATCCGGGACTATACACAGATACGCAGTATTTT
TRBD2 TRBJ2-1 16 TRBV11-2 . CASSLEGGGIRNEQFF TGTGCCAGCAGCTTAGAGGGCGGGGGGATTCGGAATGAGCAGTTCTTC
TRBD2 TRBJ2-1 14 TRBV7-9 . CASRWAGGYNEQFF TGTGCCAGCAGGTGGGCGGGGGGCTACAATGAGCAGTTCTTC